This T cell receptor (beta chain) came from a study of CXCR3-negative and CXCR3-positive naive CD8 T cells. The study's findings and limits: Naive cells that were CXCR3-positive had more hydrophobic TRB CDR3s (compared with CXCR3-negative naive cells). CXCR3-negative and CXCR3-positive naive cells shared comparable TRBV-TRBJ usage, but memory cells did not. Sequencing showed both naive subsets with comparably high diversity, and memory CD8+ cells much lower. Cryopreservation partially decreased CXCR3 expression, and most assays used fresh PBMCs.

To note about this clonotype: The antigen is unknown.

The libraries of TRB cDNA were prepared using 5' RACE with UMI labels. TCRdb processed the 5' RACE reads again and assigns one entry to each CDR3 protein, with no DNA. Seen in this sample are tens of thousands of distinct CDR3 sequences; the ten most common clones hold 0.5% to 0.6%. Germline V gene data show CDR1 as SGDLS and CDR2 as YYNGEE. The CDR3 is 14 residues long. The sequenced material came from naive CXCR3+ CD8+ T cells from blood. Sample subset: CD45RO-CCR7+CD27+CD95- naive CD8+ T cells expressing CXCR3 (TNR3+). This clonotype was obtained from a human donor in good health. Some clones in this sample may be carry-over from other donors' samples. The rearrangement uses TRBV9 and TRBJ2-5; TCRdb names TRBD2, which stays unverified in the absence of DNA. This CDR3 reads CASSVASGMETQYF.